This TCR beta chain was sequenced for a study of technical replicates of blood from several donors. This CDR3 region has 14 residues. V was cut by 5 bases and J by 4 bases, with 15 bases left in between. Germline values: CDR1 SGHRS, CDR2 YFSETQ. The method was immunoSEQ multiplex PCR; TCRdb's version includes in-frame clones alone and lacks a portion of them. The sample has 80,000 to 90,000 clones; about 95% are singletons. V usage is TRBV5-1 and J usage is TRBJ1-2; D call uncertain. The specimen was T cells isolated from PBMCs. This receptor was obtained from a human donor in good health. CDR3 coding DNA: TGCGCCAGCAGTGGGCAGACCCTTCCCTATGGCTACACCTTC. It codes for CASSGQTLPYGYTF.